Following are 29 T cell receptor beta chains from one sample sequenced in a study of shared clonotypes between healthy human individuals. TCRdb's copy holds only in-frame clones and misses some; the assay was immunoSEQ multiplex PCR. Here the sample spans about 680,000 clones, roughly 78% being singletons. The sequencing sample was made of memory CD4+ T cells sorted from blood. Specified subset: CD45RA-negative fraction. The source is a young woman in good health.

The chain combines TRBV19 with TRBJ1-5, with D maybe TRBD1 (5 bases). CDR1 and CDR2 (germline): LNHDA, SQIVND (reference sequence). The CDR3 has 12 amino acids. Trimming removed 5 bases at V and 5 bases at J, with 7 bases between. CDR3 sequence reads: CASSSGHQPQHF. The CDR3 nucleotides read TGTGCCAGTAGTTCGGGGCATCAGCCCCAGCATTTT.

The V gene is TRBV11-2, the J gene TRBJ1-5, with 11 bases identical to TRBD1. This CDR3 is 14 amino acids long. CDR1 and CDR2 (germline): SGHAT, FQNNGV. Trimming at V came to 3 bases and at J to 8 bases, leaving 3 bases not matched to a gene. The CDR3 loop reads CASSFGQGAKPQHF. DNA of the CDR3: TGTGCCAGCAGCTTCGGACAGGGGGCTAAGCCCCAGCATTTT.

The chain employs TRBV18 and TRBJ2-2; D call uncertain. The CDR3 runs to 12 residues. The germline CDR1 and CDR2 sequences are KGHSH and LQKENI. V was trimmed by 8 bases and J by 1 base, leaving 5 bases between them. In DNA, the CDR3 is TGTGCCAGCACAAAGAACACCGGGGAGCTGTTTTTT. This codes for CASTKNTGELFF.

This chain uses TRBV11-2 with TRBJ1-2, with TRBD1 as a possible D gene (6 bases). Germline CDR1 reads SGHAT; CDR2 reads FQNNGV. This CDR3 has 15 residues. V lost 5 bases and J lost 7, with 20 bases in between. For the CDR3, the DNA is TGTGCCAGCAGCCTACAACCCGGGGGGCCTGGTGGCTACACCTTC. As protein: CASSLQPGGPGGYTF. Drawing the rest from reference TRBV11-2 and TRBJ1-2, the complete variable domain is EAGVAQSPRYKIIEKRQSVAFWCNPISGHATLYWYQQILGQGPKLLIQFQNNGVVDDSQLPKDRFSAERLKGVDSTLKIQPAKLEDSAVYLCASSLQPGGPGGYTFGSGTRLTVV.

CDR3 coding DNA: TGTGCCTGGAGTCAGCACGGAGCGGGAGAACCAGATACGCAGTATTTT. This gives the protein CAWSQHGAGEPDTQYF. The J gene is TRBJ2-3, the V gene TRBV30; the match to TRBD2 covers 8 bases. The length of the CDR3 is 16 residues. Germline assignment: CDR1 GTSNPN and CDR2 SVGIG (reference sequence). V lost 2 bases, J lost 4 bases, and 11 bases stayed unmatched.

Of note for this clone: This CDR3 is also generated by other DNA sequences in the sample. The chain recombines TRBV6-5 with TRBJ2-7; D unclear. The germline CDR1 and CDR2 sequences are MNHEY and SVGAGI. Trimming stripped 6 bases from V and 3 bases from J, with 6 bases between. The CDR3 is 11 amino acids. The CDR3 bases are TGTGCCAGCAGGGACGGCTACGAGCAGTACTTC. This sequence encodes CASRDGYEQYF.

The V and J genes are TRBV28 and TRBJ2-4, with D tentatively TRBD1 (7 bases). This CDR3 contains 17 residues. Trimming cost V 2 bases and J 1 base, with 15 bases left between them. The germline CDR1 and CDR2 sequences are MDHEN and SYDVKM. CDR3 sequence reads: CASSLASGGRAKNIQYF. Here the CDR3 DNA reads TGTGCCAGCAGTTTAGCTTCAGGGGGGAGGGCCAAAAACATTCAGTACTTC.

The rearrangement joins TRBV7-9 to TRBJ2-1; D unresolved. CDR1 is SEHNR, CDR2 FQNEAQ, per germline (reference sequence). Trimming removed 3 bases from V and 3 bases from J, with 0 bases in between. CDR3 length equals 11 residues. CDR3 sequence (DNA): TGTGCCAGCAGCTTCTACAATGAGCAGTTCTTC. Translated: CASSFYNEQFF.

The rearrangement joins TRBV19 to TRBJ1-4; TRBD1 matches at 7 bases. The germline V gene encodes CDR1 LNHDA and CDR2 SQIVND (reference sequence). CDR3 length: 15 residues. V lost 7 bases, J lost 8 bases, and 13 bases stayed unmatched. The CDR3 spells CASTGTRGRKEKLFF. The DNA of the CDR3 is TGTGCCAGTACAGGAACGAGGGGGCGCAAAGAAAAACTGTTTTTT.

The rearrangement links TRBV15 to TRBJ2-1; 8 bases match TRBD1. Germline V CDR1 and CDR2: LNHNV, YYDKDF (reference sequence). The CDR3 is made up of 14 amino acids. Trimming removed 0 bases from V and 8 bases from J; junction bases left unmatched: 3. The DNA for the CDR3 is TGTGCCACCAGCAGAGAACAGGGGGGATATGAGCAGTTCTTC. Translated: CATSREQGGYEQFF. Full variable domain (outside the CDR3, taken from reference TRBV15 and TRBJ2-1): DAMVIQNPRYQVTQFGKPVTLSCSQTLNHNVMYWYQQKSSQAPKLLFHYYDKDFNNEADTPDNFQSRRPNTSFCFLDIRSPGLGDTAMYLCATSREQGGYEQFFGPGTRLTVL.

In DNA, the CDR3 is TGTGCCAGCAGCTTAGATTACTCACCCTCCGAGCAGTACTTC. Protein product: CASSLDYSPSEQYF. V gene TRBV7-8 combines with J gene TRBJ2-7; no firm D call. V shed 1 base and J shed 6 bases, with 13 bases lying between them. Per the germline V gene, CDR1 is SGHVS and CDR2 is FQNEAQ. CDR3 length: 14 amino acids.

This clone was counted only a few times. It differs at one base from a far larger clone, so likely a read error. The genes are TRBV9 and TRBJ2-6; 10 bases map to TRBD1. The CDR3 length is 19 residues. V shed 3 bases, J shed 0 bases, and the junction held 9 bases outside the gene matches. Germline CDR1 and CDR2: SGDLS and YYNGEE. The CDR3 loop is CASSGGARQGASGANVLTF. CDR3 sequence (DNA): TGTGCCAGCAGCGGGGGGGCCAGACAGGGGGCCTCTGGGGCCAACGTCCTGACTTTC. Supplemented by reference TRBV9 and TRBJ2-6, the full variable domain reads DSGVTQTPKHLITATGQRVTLRCSPRSGDLSVYWYQQSLDQGLQFLIQYYNGEERAKGNILERFSAQQFPDLHSELNLSSLELGDSALYFCASSGGARQGASGANVLTFGAGSRLTVL.

V and J are TRBV2 and TRBJ1-1, with D possibly being TRBD1 (5 bases). Looked up from germline, CDR1 is SNHLY and CDR2 is FYNNEI. Trimming stripped 11 bases from V and 5 bases from J, with 15 bases between. This CDR3 contains 12 residues. CDR3 protein: CAGRAGQTEAFF. The DNA of the CDR3 is TGTGCCGGCCGAGCAGGGCAAACTGAAGCTTTCTTT.

The chain recombines TRBV6-1 with TRBJ1-5; possibly TRBD1 for D (5 bases). V lost 0 bases and J 5 bases, leaving 11 bases between the germline ends. The CDR3 length is 15 residues. CDR1 is MNHNS, CDR2 SASEGT, per germline. The CDR3 bases are TGTGCCAGCAGTGAAGCGGGGCAGAACCATCAGCCCCAGCATTTT. Encoded protein: CASSEAGQNHQPQHF.

The DNA of the CDR3 is TGTGCCAGCAGCCCCGGTCCACGAAGCGGGGCCGTTTACAATGAGCAGTTCTTC. Translated, it gives CASSPGPRSGAVYNEQFF. The chain couples TRBV7-6 to TRBJ2-1; 7 positions match TRBD2. The CDR3 runs 18 residues. J was trimmed by 4 bases and V by 5 bases; bases with no gene match: 17. Germline values: CDR1 SGHVS, CDR2 FNYEAQ.

J is TRBJ2-1 and V is TRBV11-2; D unresolved. Germline V gene data show CDR1 as SGHAT and CDR2 as FQNNGV. The CDR3 sequence is 15 residues long. The V end was cut by 1 base, the J end by 2 bases, with 9 bases between. The CDR3 bases are TGTGCCAGCAGCTTAGTTAGGGAAGCCTACAATGAGCAGTTCTTC. Translation: CASSLVREAYNEQFF.

The chain links TRBV15 to TRBJ1-5; maybe TRBD1 (6 bases). The CDR3 extends over 16 amino acids. Trimming took off 4 bases at V and 0 bases at J, with 13 bases between the two ends. Germline loops: CDR1 LNHNV, CDR2 YYDKDF (reference sequence). The CDR3: CATSIWSGASNQPQHF. In nucleotides, the CDR3 is TGTGCCACCAGCATCTGGTCGGGGGCTAGCAATCAGCCCCAGCATTTT. Drawing the rest from reference TRBV15 and TRBJ1-5, the complete variable domain is DAMVIQNPRYQVTQFGKPVTLSCSQTLNHNVMYWYQQKSSQAPKLLFHYYDKDFNNEADTPDNFQSRRPNTSFCFLDIRSPGLGDTAMYLCATSIWSGASNQPQHFGDGTRLSIL.

The gene calls are TRBV5-1 and TRBJ2-2; D assignment may be TRBD1 or TRBD2 (6 bases each). The CDR3 has 16 amino acids. Germline V CDR1 and CDR2: SGHRS, YFSETQ. The germline V and J ends were trimmed by 0 bases and 6 bases, with 15 bases remaining between them. CDR3 DNA: TGCGCCAGCAGCTTGGAGGGCAGGGGAGGCGCCGGGGAGCTGTTTTTT. Amino acid sequence: CASSLEGRGGAGELFF.

The chain is built from TRBV11-3 and TRBJ2-5; the D is unclear. Germline V gene data show CDR1 as SGHNT and CDR2 as YENEEA. Trimming pared 4 bases from V and 2 bases from J, leaving 14 bases between. CDR3 length: 15 residues. Written as DNA, the CDR3 is TGTGCCAGCAGCTCCTCCGCGCTAGTGCAAGAGACCCAGTACTTC. Amino acid sequence: CASSSSALVQETQYF.

This clone was counted only a few times. This chain connects TRBV25-1 to TRBJ2-7; weak D call: TRBD1 (6 bases). V was cut by 8 bases and J by 2 bases, with 10 bases left in between. The germline V gene has CDR1 MGHDK and CDR2 SYGVNS. The CDR3 spans 12 residues. The CDR3 DNA sequence: TGTGCCAGCGGGGGCGGTACCTACGAGCAGTACTTC. Its translation is CASGGGTYEQYF.

This clone has only one observation. The chain carries TRBV4-1 and TRBJ1-1; D is perhaps TRBD1 (5 bases). Germline CDR1 MGHRA, CDR2 YSYEKL. The germline V and J ends were trimmed by 1 base and 10 bases, with 13 bases remaining between them. CDR3 length equals 13 residues. The CDR3 region is CASSQALYDRAFF. DNA for the CDR3: TGCGCCAGCAGCCAAGCCCTGTATGACAGAGCTTTCTTT.

In DNA, the CDR3 is TGTGCCAGCAGTGAGGGGCCCGCGGTCACAGATACGCAGTATTTT. Translation: CASSEGPAVTDTQYF. The chain has TRBV6-1 and TRBJ2-3, with D possibly matching TRBD1 (5 bases). Germline V gene lookup returns CDR1 MNHNS and CDR2 SASEGT. V was clipped by 3 bases and J by 2 bases, with 12 bases between them. CDR3 length equals 15 residues.

The chain joins TRBV10-3 to TRBJ2-7; tentative D call: TRBD2 (6 bases). The CDR3 runs 14 residues. The V gene's germline CDR1 is ENHRY and CDR2 SYGVKD. Trimming removed 4 bases from V and 0 bases from J, with 10 bases in between. The CDR3, as DNA: TGTGCCATCAGTGGGGACTTAAACTCCTACGAGCAGTACTTC. Translation: CAISGDLNSYEQYF.

The chain links TRBV19 to TRBJ1-5; the D is unclear. V gave up 10 bases and J gave up 0 bases, with 10 bases separating them. This CDR3 is 13 amino acids long. Germline values: CDR1 LNHDA, CDR2 SQIVND (reference sequence). CDR3 loop: CATSPDSNQPQHF. The CDR3 DNA is TGTGCCACAAGTCCCGATAGCAATCAGCCCCAGCATTTT.

V is TRBV4-1 and J is TRBJ2-7, with a weak D call TRBD1 (6 bases). The CDR3 sequence is 15 residues long. V was clipped by 4 bases and J by 2 bases, with 15 bases between them. Germline CDR1 MGHRA, CDR2 YSYEKL. CDR3 nucleotides: TGCGCCAGCAGCCCCCGACAGGAGATGACCTACGAGCAGTACTTC. Its translation: CASSPRQEMTYEQYF.

This rearrangement joins TRBV5-1 to TRBJ1-2; the D is unclear. V lost 1 base, J lost 8 bases, and 9 bases lay in between. CDR3 size: 12 residues. Germline V gives CDR1 SGHRS, CDR2 YFSETQ. The CDR3 DNA reads as TGCGCCAGCAGCTTGAACAGCTGGGGCTACACCTTC. This sequence encodes CASSLNSWGYTF.

J is TRBJ2-7 and V is TRBV6-5; possible D gene TRBD2, 6 bases. V was trimmed by 3 bases and J by 3 bases, leaving 12 bases between them. Germline CDR1 MNHEY, CDR2 SVGAGI. CDR3 length: 14 amino acids. The CDR3: CASSYGVGGYEQYF. The DNA of the CDR3 is TGTGCCAGCAGTTATGGGGTGGGAGGCTACGAGCAGTACTTC.

This clone showed up just once. The gene calls are TRBV27 and TRBJ1-5; no clear D. The CDR3 covers 13 residues. Trimming left V 3 bases short and J 2 bases short, with 5 bases between. CDR1 is MNHEY, CDR2 SMNVEV, per germline (reference sequence). Written as DNA, the CDR3 is TGTGCCAGCAGTTTTTATGGCAATCAGCCCCAGCATTTT. This encodes CASSFYGNQPQHF.

This clone was seen a handful of times. This chain links TRBV6-6 with TRBJ1-4; D is perhaps TRBD1 (6 bases). The V end was cut by 7 bases, the J end by 8 bases, with 11 bases between. The CDR3 is made up of 12 amino acids. CDR1 is MNHNY, CDR2 SVGAGI, per germline (reference sequence). This chain's CDR3 is CASKDQGEKLFF. In DNA form, the CDR3 reads TGTGCCAGCAAAGACCAGGGGGAAAAACTGTTTTTT.